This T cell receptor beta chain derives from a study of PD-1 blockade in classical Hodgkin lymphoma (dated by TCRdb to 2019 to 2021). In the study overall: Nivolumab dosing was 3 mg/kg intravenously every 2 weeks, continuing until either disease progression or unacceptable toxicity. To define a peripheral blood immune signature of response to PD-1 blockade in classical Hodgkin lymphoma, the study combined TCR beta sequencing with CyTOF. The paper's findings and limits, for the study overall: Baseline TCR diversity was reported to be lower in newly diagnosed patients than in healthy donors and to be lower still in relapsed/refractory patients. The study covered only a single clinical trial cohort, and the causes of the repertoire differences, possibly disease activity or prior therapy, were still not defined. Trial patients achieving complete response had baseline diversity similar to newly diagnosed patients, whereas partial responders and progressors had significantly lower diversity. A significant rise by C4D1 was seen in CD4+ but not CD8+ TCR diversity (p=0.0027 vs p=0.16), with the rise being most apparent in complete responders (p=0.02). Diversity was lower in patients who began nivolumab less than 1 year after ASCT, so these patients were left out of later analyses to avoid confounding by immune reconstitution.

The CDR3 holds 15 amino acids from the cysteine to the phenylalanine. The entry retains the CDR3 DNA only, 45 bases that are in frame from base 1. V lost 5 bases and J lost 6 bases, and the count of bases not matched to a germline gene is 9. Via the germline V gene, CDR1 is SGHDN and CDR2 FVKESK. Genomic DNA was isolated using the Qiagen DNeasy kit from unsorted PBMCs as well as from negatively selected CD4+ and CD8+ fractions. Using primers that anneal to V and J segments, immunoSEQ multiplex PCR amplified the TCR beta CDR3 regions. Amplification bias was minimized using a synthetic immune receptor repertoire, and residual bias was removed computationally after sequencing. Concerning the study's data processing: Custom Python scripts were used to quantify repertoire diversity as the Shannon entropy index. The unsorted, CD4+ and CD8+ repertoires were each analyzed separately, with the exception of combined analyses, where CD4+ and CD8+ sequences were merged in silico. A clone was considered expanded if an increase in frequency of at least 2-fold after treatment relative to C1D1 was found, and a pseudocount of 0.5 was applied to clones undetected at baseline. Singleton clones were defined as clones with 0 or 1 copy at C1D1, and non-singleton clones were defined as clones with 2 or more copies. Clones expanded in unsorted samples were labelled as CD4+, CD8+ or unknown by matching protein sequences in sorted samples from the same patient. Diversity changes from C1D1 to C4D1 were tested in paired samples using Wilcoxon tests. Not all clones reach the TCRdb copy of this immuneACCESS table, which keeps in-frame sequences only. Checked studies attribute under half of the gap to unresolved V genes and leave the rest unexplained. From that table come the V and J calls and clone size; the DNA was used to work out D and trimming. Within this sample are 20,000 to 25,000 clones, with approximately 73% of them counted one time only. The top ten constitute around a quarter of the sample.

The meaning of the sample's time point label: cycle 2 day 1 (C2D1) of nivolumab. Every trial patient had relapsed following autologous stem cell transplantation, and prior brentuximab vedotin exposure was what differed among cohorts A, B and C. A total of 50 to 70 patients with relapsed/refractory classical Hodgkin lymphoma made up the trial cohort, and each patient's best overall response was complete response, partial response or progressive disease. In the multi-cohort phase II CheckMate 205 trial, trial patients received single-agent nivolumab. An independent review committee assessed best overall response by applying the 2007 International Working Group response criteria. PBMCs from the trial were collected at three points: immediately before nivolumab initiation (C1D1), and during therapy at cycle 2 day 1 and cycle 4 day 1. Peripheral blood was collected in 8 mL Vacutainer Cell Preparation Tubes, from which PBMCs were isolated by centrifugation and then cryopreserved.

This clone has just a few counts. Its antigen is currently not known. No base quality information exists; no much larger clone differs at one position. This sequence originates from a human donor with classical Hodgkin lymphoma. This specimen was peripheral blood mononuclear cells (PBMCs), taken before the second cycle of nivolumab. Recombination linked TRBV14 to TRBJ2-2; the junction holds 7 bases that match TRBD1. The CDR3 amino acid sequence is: CASSRTGLVAGELFF. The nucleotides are TGTGCCAGCAGCAGGACAGGCTTGGTTGCCGGGGAGCTGTTTTTT.